Presented here are 23 T cell receptor beta chains from one specimen sequenced in a study of identifying expanded T cells in peripheral blood. The data were produced by immunoSEQ multiplex PCR, yet TCRdb's version contains in-frame clones alone and is incomplete. Of approximately 120,000 clones in the sample, roughly 90% are singletons; the top ten hold about 8.6%. Sequencing input: blood. These TCRs come from a person aged 18-70 years in good health.

V usage is TRBV28 and J usage is TRBJ1-3; possible D gene TRBD1, 5 bases. Per the germline V gene, CDR1 is MDHEN and CDR2 is SYDVKM. The CDR3 covers 14 residues. The V end was cut by 1 base, the J end by 2 bases, with 6 bases between. CDR3 DNA sequence: TGTGCCAGCAGTTTATTAGGGGCTGGAAACACCATATATTTT. This translates into CASSLLGAGNTIYF.

The CDR3 protein is CASSLAGTGGVVYGYTF. CDR3 DNA sequence: TGCGCCAGCAGCTTGGCGGGGACCGGGGGGGTAGTTTATGGCTACACCTTC. This sequence joins TRBV5-1 and TRBJ1-2; tentatively, D is TRBD1 (5 bases). Between the trimmed V and J ends, which lost 0 bases and 5 bases, there was a span of 20 bases. The CDR3 sequence is 17 residues long. Germline values: CDR1 SGHRS, CDR2 YFSETQ.

The V gene is TRBV14, the J gene TRBJ1-2; D unclear. Per germline, CDR1 SGHDN and CDR2 FVKESK. The CDR3 contains 21 residues. V lost 0 bases and J lost 0, with 26 bases in between. This CDR3 reads CASSQDLVPGLPSGSNYGYTF. CDR3 in DNA: TGTGCCAGCAGCCAAGATCTAGTCCCCGGACTCCCATCAGGATCTAACTATGGCTACACCTTC.

CDR3: CASSQGLQSYNEQFF. CDR3 DNA: TGCGCCAGCAGCCAGGGACTCCAATCCTACAATGAGCAGTTCTTC. V is TRBV4-3 and J is TRBJ2-1; TRBD2 is a possible D gene (6 bases). This CDR3 has 15 residues. Germline CDR1 LGHNA, CDR2 YSLEER. Trimming left V 3 bases short and J 1 base short, with 10 bases between.

V gene TRBV15 combines with J gene TRBJ2-2; D uncertain. Germline V gives CDR1 LNHNV, CDR2 YYDKDF (reference sequence). The CDR3 is made up of 13 amino acids. V was trimmed by 1 base and J by 8 bases, leaving 8 bases between them. The CDR3 loop is CATSRAYSGELFF. CDR3 in DNA: TGTGCCACCAGCAGAGCCTACTCAGGGGAGCTGTTTTTT.

The rearrangement uses TRBV7-9 and TRBJ2-7; D remains ambiguous. Germline lookup yields CDR1 SEHNR and CDR2 FQNEAQ (reference sequence). The V end was cut by 2 bases, the J end by 5 bases, with 10 bases between. CDR3 size: 13 residues. The chain's CDR3 is CASSLNSADEQYF. For the CDR3, the DNA is TGTGCCAGCAGCTTAAATTCGGCTGACGAGCAGTACTTC.

This sequence joins TRBV19 and TRBJ2-3, with TRBD2 identical over 7 bases. This CDR3 contains 16 residues. The ends lost 5 bases at V and 8 bases at J; junction bases unmatched: 16. Germline CDR1 is LNHDA and CDR2 is SQIVND (reference sequence). As DNA, the CDR3 is TGTGCCAGTAGTCGTGGGGGAGCTAGCGGTGAAGGTACGCAGTATTTT. Translated, it gives CASSRGGASGEGTQYF.

CDR3 in amino acids: CASSVTGSNQPQHF. CDR3 DNA: TGTGCCAGCAGTGTGACAGGAAGCAATCAGCCCCAGCATTTT. This chain uses TRBV6-1 with TRBJ1-5; D might be TRBD1 (6 bases). The CDR3 sequence is 14 residues long. From germline, CDR1 is MNHNS and CDR2 SASEGT. V dropped 4 bases and J dropped 1 base, with 8 bases sitting between them.

This chain joins TRBV29-1 and TRBJ1-2, with a tentative D call TRBD1 (6 bases). V gave up 7 bases and J gave up 7 bases, with 16 bases separating them. Germline V lookup: CDR1 SQVTM, CDR2 ANQGSEA. The CDR3 runs to 12 residues. The DNA for the CDR3 is TGCAGCGCTGGCTCTACAGGGTCTGGCTACACCTTC. Its translation: CSAGSTGSGYTF.

This chain connects TRBV6-1 to TRBJ1-1, with D perhaps matching TRBD1 (5 bases). V dropped 6 bases and J dropped 1 base, with 9 bases sitting between them. The CDR3 loop spans 13 amino acids. Germline V gene sequence: CDR1 MNHNS, CDR2 SASEGT. This chain's CDR3 is CASSLTGNTEAFF. The CDR3 DNA follows: TGTGCCAGCAGCCTTACAGGGAACACTGAAGCTTTCTTT.

This chain connects TRBV7-9 to TRBJ2-1; 8 bases agree with TRBD2. V shed 5 bases and J 9 bases; nucleotides not matched to a gene: 6. The V gene's germline CDR1 is SEHNR and CDR2 FQNEAQ (reference sequence). This CDR3 comprises 13 residues. The CDR3 region is CASSPGGEGEQFF. Here the CDR3 DNA reads TGTGCCAGCAGCCCCGGGGGGGAGGGTGAGCAGTTCTTC.

The chain joins TRBV6-1 to TRBJ1-1, with D unresolved. V lost 7 bases, J lost 3 bases, and 9 bases lay in between. Germline V gene lookup returns CDR1 MNHNS and CDR2 SASEGT. The CDR3 is 12 amino acids. CDR3 coding DNA: TGTGCCAGCAACATGAGGTACACTGAAGCTTTCTTT. Protein product: CASNMRYTEAFF.

V is TRBV25-1 and J is TRBJ2-1; possibly TRBD2 for D (8 bases). The V gene lost 1 base and the J gene lost 7 bases, with 17 bases spanning the gap. The germline V gene has CDR1 MGHDK and CDR2 SYGVNS. The CDR3 is made up of 16 amino acids. CDR3 nucleotides: TGTGCCAGCAGTGAATCAGGGGGAAGCGGGAGTAATGAGCAGTTCTTC. This translates into CASSESGGSGSNEQFF.

V usage is TRBV19 and J usage is TRBJ1-3, with D possibly TRBD1 on 6 matching bases. The CDR3 sequence is 14 residues long. CDR1 is LNHDA, CDR2 SQIVND, per germline (reference sequence). V lost 3 bases, J lost 3 bases, and 9 bases lay in between. CDR3 residues: CASSIRGLGNTIYF. As DNA, the CDR3 is TGTGCCAGTAGTATTCGGGGGCTTGGAAACACCATATATTTT.

In its sample, this clone was seen once. The chain employs TRBV29-1 and TRBJ1-1; tentatively, D is TRBD1 (5 bases). Germline values: CDR1 SQVTM, CDR2 ANQGSEA. V lost 4 bases, J lost 2 bases, and 8 bases lay in between. The CDR3 has 12 amino acids. The CDR3 spells CSVARANTEAFF. CDR3 nucleotides: TGCAGCGTTGCCAGGGCTAACACTGAAGCTTTCTTT.

This sequence joins TRBV6-6 and TRBJ1-6; D possibly corresponds to TRBD1 (5 bases). Trimming took 8 bases from V and 9 from J, leaving 14 bases between them. The CDR3 runs to 13 residues. Per the germline V gene, CDR1 is MNHNY and CDR2 is SVGAGI (reference sequence). CDR3 region: CASVQGLGSPLHF. In DNA form, the CDR3 reads TGTGCCAGCGTGCAGGGATTGGGTTCACCCCTCCACTTT.

This clone was recorded only once. The chain is built from TRBV27 and TRBJ1-6; tentative D call: TRBD1 (6 bases). The germline CDR1 and CDR2 sequences are MNHEY and SMNVEV (reference sequence). The CDR3 loop spans 13 amino acids. V lost 6 bases to trimming and J lost 13 bases, with 16 bases between them. This CDR3 is CASRAQGSVPLHF. CDR3 DNA sequence: TGTGCCAGCAGGGCACAGGGATCGGTGCCCCTCCACTTT.

The chain carries TRBV4-2 and TRBJ1-6; D unresolved. Germline assignment: CDR1 LGHNA and CDR2 YNFKEQ. Between the trimmed V and J ends, which lost 0 bases and 7 bases, there was a span of 4 bases. CDR3 size: 13 residues. The CDR3 DNA is TGTGCCAGCAGCCAAGAAGGGAATTCACCCCTCCACTTT. Translation gives CASSQEGNSPLHF.

The genes are TRBV27 and TRBJ2-1; D tentatively fits TRBD1 or TRBD2 (5 bases each). Trimming removed 7 bases at V and 9 bases at J, with 16 bases between. The CDR3 extends over 13 amino acids. Germline V gene lookup returns CDR1 MNHEY and CDR2 SMNVEV (reference sequence). As DNA, the CDR3 is TGTGCCAGCAAACGGCCGGGGCGTGGTGAGCAGTTCTTC. Its protein product is CASKRPGRGEQFF.

The V call is TRBV2, the J call TRBJ2-1; D is ambiguous. The CDR3 is 12 residues long. The V gene's germline CDR1 is SNHLY and CDR2 FYNNEI. Deletions cut 3 bases from V and 9 bases from J, with 9 bases between. CDR3 in amino acids: CASSEAAIEQFF. CDR3 bases: TGTGCCAGCAGTGAGGCAGCGATTGAGCAGTTCTTC.

This clone was picked up one time. The genes are TRBV6-5 and TRBJ2-7, with 7 bases aligning to TRBD1. Germline values: CDR1 MNHEY, CDR2 SVGAGI. Trimming cost V 6 bases and J 3 bases; bases outside gene matches: 8. CDR3 length equals 14 residues. In DNA, the CDR3 is TGTGCCAGCAGCTTGACAGGGACCCACTACGAGCAGTACTTC. Its translation: CASSLTGTHYEQYF.

The V call is TRBV7-2, the J call TRBJ2-4; 8 nucleotides match TRBD1. V was clipped by 4 bases and J by 7 bases; unmatched bases: 3. This CDR3 has 13 amino acids. Germline V gene lookup returns CDR1 SGHTA and CDR2 FQGNSA. In DNA form, the CDR3 reads TGTGCCAGCAGCTCAGGACAGGGTAACATTCAGTACTTC. It codes for CASSSGQGNIQYF.

J is TRBJ2-2 and V is TRBV27; 12 bases are a match to TRBD2. The CDR3 runs to 16 residues. The ends lost 7 bases at V and 6 bases at J; junction bases unmatched: 9. Germline CDR1 reads MNHEY; CDR2 reads SMNVEV (reference sequence). The CDR3 is CASNPSSGGAAGELFF. The DNA for the CDR3 is TGTGCCAGCAATCCCTCTAGCGGGGGGGCCGCCGGGGAGCTGTTTTTT.